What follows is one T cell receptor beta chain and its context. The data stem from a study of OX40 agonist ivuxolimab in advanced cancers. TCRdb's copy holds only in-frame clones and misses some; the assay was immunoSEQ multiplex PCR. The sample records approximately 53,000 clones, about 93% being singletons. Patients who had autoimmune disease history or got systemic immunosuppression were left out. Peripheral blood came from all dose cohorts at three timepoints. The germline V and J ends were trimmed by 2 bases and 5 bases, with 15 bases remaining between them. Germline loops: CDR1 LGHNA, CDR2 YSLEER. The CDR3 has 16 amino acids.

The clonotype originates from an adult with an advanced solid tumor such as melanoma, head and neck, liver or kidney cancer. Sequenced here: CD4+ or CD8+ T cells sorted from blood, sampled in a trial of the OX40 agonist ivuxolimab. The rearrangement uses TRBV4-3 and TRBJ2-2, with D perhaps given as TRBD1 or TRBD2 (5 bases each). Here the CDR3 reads CASSQYRDEGTGELFF. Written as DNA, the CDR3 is TGCGCCAGCAGCCAATACCGGGACGAAGGGACCGGGGAGCTGTTTTTT.